These T cell receptor beta chains were read from a single sample in a study of control samples from healthy donors and cancer patients. The repertoire was sequenced with immunoSEQ multiplex PCR; TCRdb's copy has only in-frame clones and lacks some. This sample has 130,000 or so clones, with 90% to 95% found just once. The sequencing input was blood. The receptor set was obtained from a man in his forties or fifties in good health. The CDR3 runs from the conserved cysteine through the conserved F or W.

TRBV7-8 | CASSLVKGHTNYGYTF
TRBV7-9 | CASSSDRASNQPQHF
TRBV5-4 | CASSLAALSTDTQYF
TRBV9 | CASSGTGGLFF
TRBV20-1 | CSASTTSGSYNEQFF
TRBV4-3 | CASSQASSDEQFF
TRBV5-3 | CARSPRTSGRACYNEQFF
TRBV18 | CASSPWIRWGDEQFF
TRBV2 | CASSELAGSTDTQYF
TRBV4-2 | CASSQDADRFTGELFF
TRBV5-1 | CASSPEGAGELFF
TRBV11-2 | CASSLDRGLVQETQYF
TRBV27 | CASSNRTWTANEKLFF